Below, 29 T cell receptor beta chains from the same sample are listed, as sequenced in a study of vaccination and CD4 T cells after COVID-19. Treatment denoted: roughly 11-day PBMC culture with coronavirus spike peptide pools or control peptides (ViraFEST assay). Their recognized antigens are unknown. The Oncomine TCR Beta short-read assay generated sequence data from the DNA of cultured CD4+ T cells. Via MiXCR, TCRdb re-called the PCR reads, giving one row per CDR3 protein. The sample yields 15,000 to 20,000 distinct CDR3 sequences, around 45% seen once. The input for sequencing was CD4+ T cells from blood, cultured in vitro, taken after SARS-CoV-2 vaccination. These receptors all come from a human donor who had recovered from COVID-19.

V gene TRBV3-1 combines with J gene TRBJ2-7, with a possible D match to TRBD2 (6 bases). The CDR3 sequence is 14 residues long. Deletions cut 3 bases from V and 8 bases from J, with 17 bases between. CDR1 and CDR2 (germline): LGHDT, YNNKEL (reference sequence). The CDR3: CASSQMRRESQQYF. The CDR3 DNA sequence: TGTGCCAGCAGCCAGATGCGACGGGAGTCCCAGCAGTACTTC.

The chain recombines TRBV20-1 with TRBJ2-5; 15 bases align to TRBD2. Germline loops: CDR1 DFQATT, CDR2 SNEGSKA (reference sequence). There are 16 residues in the CDR3. Trimming at V came to 2 bases and at J to 5 bases, leaving 6 bases not matched to a gene. In DNA, the CDR3 is TGCAGTGCTAGACGGACTAGCGGGAGGGCCGGGGAGACCCAGTACTTC. Protein sequence: CSARRTSGRAGETQYF.

The V call is TRBV27, the J call TRBJ2-5, with D perhaps TRBD2 (5 bases). The CDR3 is 17 residues long. From germline, CDR1 is MNHEY and CDR2 SMNVEV (reference sequence). V lost 2 bases and J lost 0, with 16 bases in between. For the CDR3, the DNA is TGTGCCAGCAGTTTAATCGCGGCGGGTGTATACCAAGAGACCCAGTACTTC. It encodes CASSLIAAGVYQETQYF.

A few counts support this clonotype. The J gene is TRBJ2-7, the V gene TRBV7-9, with TRBD1 matching 9 bases. Germline V gene data show CDR1 as SEHNR and CDR2 as FQNEAQ (reference sequence). V trimming: 5 bases; J trimming: 11 bases; junction bases outside the gene matches: 4. CDR3 length: 11 amino acids. The DNA of the CDR3 is TGTGCCAGCAGCCCGGGACAGGGAAAGTACTTC. Protein product: CASSPGQGKYF.

The chain links TRBV6-2 or TRBV6-3 to TRBJ1-6; D might be TRBD1 (6 bases). Germline CDR1 MNHEY, CDR2 SVGEGT. Trimming removed 2 bases at V and 7 bases at J, with 9 bases between. This CDR3 contains 14 residues. CDR3 DNA: TGTGCCAGCAGTTACCGCCAGGGGAATTCACCCCTCCACTTT. Amino acid sequence: CASSYRQGNSPLHF.

The J gene is TRBJ2-1, the V gene TRBV5-1; 10 bases map to TRBD1. The CDR3 contains 15 residues. Losses at the gene ends were 4 bases for V and 5 bases for J; bases not matched to a gene: 6. Germline V gene sequence: CDR1 SGHRS, CDR2 YFSETQ. The CDR3 loop is CASSPGTGAHNEQFF. The CDR3 coding sequence is TGCGCCAGCAGCCCCGGGACAGGGGCCCACAATGAGCAGTTCTTC.

The chain has TRBV2 and TRBJ1-5; 7 bases match TRBD1. This CDR3 has 15 residues. The V gene end was trimmed by 8 bases and the J gene end by 4 bases; junction bases not matched to a gene: 11. Germline V lookup: CDR1 SNHLY, CDR2 FYNNEI. The CDR3 region is CASGASGTVNQPQHF. The CDR3 region has the DNA TGTGCCAGCGGGGCCTCCGGGACAGTTAATCAGCCCCAGCATTTT.

This clonotype was detected only a few times. The chain is built from TRBV20-1 and TRBJ2-7, with D perhaps TRBD1 or TRBD2 (5 bases each). The germline V and J ends were trimmed by 6 bases and 9 bases, with 24 bases remaining between them. This CDR3 has 14 residues. Germline V gene data show CDR1 as DFQATT and CDR2 as SNEGSKA (reference sequence). The CDR3 region has the DNA TGCAGTGCCCATCCCCCAGGAGGAGAGCAGGGGCAGTACTTC. The encoded protein is CSAHPPGGEQGQYF.

This clonotype was seen a few times. The J gene is TRBJ2-7, the V gene TRBV20-1, with 13 bases that match TRBD2. This CDR3 spans 15 amino acids. V dropped 3 bases and J dropped 3; count of bases not matched to a gene: 5. Germline CDR1 is DFQATT and CDR2 is SNEGSKA (reference sequence). CDR3 residues: CSASTGTSGIYEQYF. The DNA of the CDR3 is TGCAGTGCTAGTACCGGGACTAGCGGGATCTACGAGCAGTACTTC.

The rearrangement joins TRBV10-3 to TRBJ2-3, with 9 bases lining up with TRBD1. CDR3 size: 13 residues. Germline-derived CDR1 and CDR2 are ENHRY and SYGVKD. Trimming cost V 9 bases and J 5 bases; bases outside gene matches: 6. The CDR3 spells CAIRQGGEDTQYF. CDR3 bases: TGTGCCATTCGACAGGGGGGGGAAGATACGCAGTATTTT.

This rearrangement joins TRBV10-3 to TRBJ1-1, with D possibly being TRBD1 (6 bases). V dropped 4 bases and J dropped 4 bases, with 13 bases sitting between them. CDR1 is ENHRY, CDR2 SYGVKD, per germline. This CDR3 has 14 amino acids. In DNA form, the CDR3 reads TGTGCCATCAGTGGCGGGGGAGGGGGCACTGAAGCTTTCTTT. Amino acids: CAISGGGGGTEAFF.

This clonotype showed up just a few times. The chain is built from TRBV20-1 and TRBJ2-2, with D perhaps TRBD1 (5 bases). This CDR3 is 16 amino acids long. Germline V gives CDR1 DFQATT, CDR2 SNEGSKA (reference sequence). The V end was cut by 7 bases, the J end by 0 bases, with 18 bases between. The CDR3 sequence: CSVGARDSANTGELFF. CDR3 sequence (DNA): TGCAGTGTCGGTGCTCGAGACAGCGCGAACACCGGGGAGCTGTTTTTT.

This clonotype showed up just a few times. This chain joins TRBV6-5 and TRBJ1-5, with no clear D. In germline, CDR1 is MNHEY, CDR2 SVGAGI. Trimming removed 2 bases at V and 0 bases at J, with 14 bases between. The CDR3 has 17 amino acids. In DNA form, the CDR3 reads TGTGCCAGCAGTTACCCACCCCCGGGGATTAGCAATCAGCCCCAGCATTTT. This gives the protein CASSYPPPGISNQPQHF.

The rearrangement joins TRBV6-1 to TRBJ1-1, with 10 bases aligning to TRBD1. V was pared by 4 bases and J by 3 bases, with 2 bases of the junction left unmatched. The germline V gene has CDR1 MNHNS and CDR2 SASEGT. CDR3 size: 14 residues. CDR3 in DNA: TGTGCCAGCAGTGTAGGACAGGGGGACACTGAAGCTTTCTTT. It codes for CASSVGQGDTEAFF.

CDR3 nucleotide sequence: TGTGCCAGCAGTGACCCGGGACAGGCCCCTTGGGATGGCTACACCTTC. Encoded protein: CASSDPGQAPWDGYTF. The rearrangement links TRBV28 to TRBJ1-2; TRBD1 agrees at 8 bases. V lost 5 bases to trimming and J lost 6 bases; unmatched junction nucleotides: 14. Germline CDR1 MDHEN, CDR2 SYDVKM. The CDR3 sequence is 16 residues long.

This clonotype was seen a handful of times. The chain carries TRBV6-5 and TRBJ1-2; D is perhaps TRBD1 (5 bases). Germline CDR1 reads MNHEY; CDR2 reads SVGAGI. The CDR3 length is 15 residues. V lost 0 bases and J lost 4, with 12 bases in between. The CDR3 here is CASSYSGREIYGYTF. CDR3 sequence (DNA): TGTGCCAGCAGTTACTCGGGCAGGGAAATCTATGGCTACACCTTC.

The V gene is TRBV20-1, the J gene TRBJ1-1; weak D call: TRBD1 (5 bases). The CDR3 spans 13 residues. The germline V gene encodes CDR1 DFQATT and CDR2 SNEGSKA (reference sequence). Between the trimmed V and J ends, which lost 1 base and 8 bases, there was a span of 14 bases. CDR3 residues: CSARVQALTEAFF. The CDR3 DNA reads TGCAGTGCTAGAGTACAGGCGCTCACGGAAGCTTTCTTT.

The rearrangement joins TRBV20-1 to TRBJ2-1; 7 bases agree with TRBD2. This CDR3 has 14 residues. V shed 2 bases and J 7 bases; nucleotides not matched to a gene: 8. The germline V gene has CDR1 DFQATT and CDR2 SNEGSKA (reference sequence). Here the CDR3 reads CSARWGRAPNEQFF. CDR3 coding DNA: TGCAGTGCTAGATGGGGGAGGGCCCCTAATGAGCAGTTCTTC.

This rearrangement joins TRBV20-1 to TRBJ1-6; 9 bases align to TRBD1. The junction had 3 bases not matched to a gene; V was cut back by 0 bases and J by 0 bases. Germline V gives CDR1 DFQATT, CDR2 SNEGSKA (reference sequence). There are 17 residues in the CDR3. For the CDR3, the DNA is TGCAGTGCTAGAGATGACAGGGGGTTCTCCTATAATTCACCCCTCCACTTT. Amino acids: CSARDDRGFSYNSPLHF.

V usage is TRBV7-2 and J usage is TRBJ1-2, with a possible D match to TRBD1 (6 bases). The CDR3 extends over 14 amino acids. The V gene's germline CDR1 is SGHTA and CDR2 FQGNSA. V was trimmed by 1 base and J by 6 bases, leaving 12 bases between them. The CDR3, as DNA: TGTGCCAGCAGCTTAGTGTCAGGGGTTCATGGCTACACCTTC. Its protein is CASSLVSGVHGYTF.

The chain links TRBV2 to TRBJ2-5, with no clear D. Germline values: CDR1 SNHLY, CDR2 FYNNEI. V was pared by 2 bases and J by 5 bases, with 9 bases between. The CDR3 contains 13 residues. CDR3: CASSERSWETQYF. Here the CDR3 DNA reads TGTGCCAGCAGTGAAAGGTCGTGGGAGACCCAGTACTTC. Combining the CDR3 with reference TRBV2 and TRBJ2-5 gives the whole variable domain EPEVTQTPSHQVTQMGQEVILRCVPISNHLYFYWYRQILGQKVEFLVSFYNNEISEKSEIFDDQFSVERPDGSNFTLKIRSTKLEDSAMYFCASSERSWETQYFGPGTRLLVL.

V gene TRBV5-4 combines with J gene TRBJ2-7; D is unresolved. V gave up 5 bases and J gave up 0 bases, with 9 bases separating them. The CDR3 has 13 amino acids. Germline V gene sequence: CDR1 SGHNT, CDR2 YYREEE (reference sequence). CDR3 residues: CASRLDPSYEQYF. CDR3 bases: TGTGCCAGCAGACTCGACCCCTCCTACGAGCAGTACTTC.

The chain uses TRBV9 and TRBJ2-7; D call uncertain. The V and J ends lost 0 bases and 3 bases respectively, with 13 bases between them. CDR3 length: 15 residues. Germline-derived CDR1 and CDR2 are SGDLS and YYNGEE. For the CDR3, the DNA is TGTGCCAGCAGCGTAGCGTGGGGAAGTGTCTACGAGCAGTACTTC. Its protein is CASSVAWGSVYEQYF.

The J gene is TRBJ1-5, the V gene TRBV19, with TRBD1 matching over 7 bases. The ends lost 5 bases at V and 6 bases at J; junction bases unmatched: 7. CDR3 size: 14 residues. Germline CDR1 LNHDA, CDR2 SQIVND (reference sequence). The CDR3 sequence: CASSFPGGGQPQHF. The CDR3 DNA reads TGTGCCAGTAGTTTTCCAGGGGGAGGTCAGCCCCAGCATTTT.

The rearrangement joins TRBV2 to TRBJ1-2; 9 nucleotides agree with TRBD1. The CDR3 consists of 17 residues. Trimming took 6 bases from V and 8 from J; bases not matched to a gene: 19. The germline V gene has CDR1 SNHLY and CDR2 FYNNEI. CDR3 in DNA: TGTGCCAGCAGGGTTTCAGAGGACAGGGGACCACTTGGGGGCTACACCTTC. This translates into CASRVSEDRGPLGGYTF.

The chain recombines TRBV5-4 with TRBJ2-7, with TRBD2 matching 14 bases. CDR3 length: 16 amino acids. From germline, CDR1 is SGHNT and CDR2 YYREEE (reference sequence). The junction had 4 bases not matched to a gene; V was cut back by 3 bases and J by 2 bases. The CDR3 spells CASSSPTSGRAYEQYF. CDR3 nucleotides: TGTGCCAGCAGCTCCCCGACTAGCGGGAGGGCCTACGAGCAGTACTTC. The whole variable domain, remainder taken from reference TRBV5-4 and TRBJ2-7, is ETGVTQSPTHLIKTRGQQVTLRCSSQSGHNTVSWYQQALGQGPQFIFQYYREEENGRGNFPPRFSGLQFPNYSSELNVNALELDDSALYLCASSSPTSGRAYEQYFGPGTRLTVT.

This clonotype has just a few counts. The genes are TRBV6-1 and TRBJ2-5; 7 nucleotides match TRBD1. This CDR3 has 12 amino acids. The ends lost 4 bases at V and 5 bases at J; junction bases unmatched: 1. Germline V gene data show CDR1 as MNHNS and CDR2 as SASEGT. The CDR3 coding sequence is TGTGCCAGCAGTGCGGACAGGGAGACCCAGTACTTC. This encodes CASSADRETQYF.

This rearrangement joins TRBV5-5 to TRBJ1-6; 8 bases fit TRBD1. CDR1 and CDR2 (germline): SGHKS, YYEKEE (reference sequence). V trimming: 5 bases; J trimming: 5 bases; junction bases outside the gene matches: 6. The CDR3 consists of 15 residues. The CDR3 loop is CASSAGTGDNSPLHF. CDR3 DNA sequence: TGTGCCAGCAGTGCGGGGACAGGAGATAATTCACCCCTCCACTTT.

CDR3 in DNA: TGCAGTGCTAGAGATCAAGTAGCCGAGCAGTACTTC. Translating it yields CSARDQVAEQYF. V and J are TRBV20-1 and TRBJ2-7; D ambiguous. Germline V gives CDR1 DFQATT, CDR2 SNEGSKA (reference sequence). The V and J ends lost 0 bases and 6 bases respectively, with 9 bases between them. This CDR3 contains 12 residues.